Sequencing of this T cell receptor beta chain was carried out in a study of glioma-infiltrating T cells. This clonotype was recorded at least ten times. No antigen is known for it. General study results and limits: Above-expected tissue-blood divergence occurred in all gliomas, most in low-grade ones. Very few CDR3 sequences were shared between tissue and blood.

In germline, CDR1 is SGHTA, CDR2 FQGNSA. V lost 5 bases and J lost 0, with 14 bases in between. CDR3 length: 16 residues. TCR alpha and beta CDR3 regions were amplified from RNA using iRepertoire nested multiplex PCR. One-step reverse transcription and amplification started from approximately 100-400 ng of tissue mRNA or PBMC total RNA. One entry per CDR3 protein results from TCRdb running MiXCR on the multiplex PCR reads. The data show fewer than 250,000 distinct CDR3 sequences, 32% seen once. The chain has TRBV7-2 and TRBJ2-4; D may be TRBD1 (6 bases). Specimen: glioma tissue, nonneoplastic brain tissue, or PBMCs (not recorded which). The sequence was obtained from a human donor with low-grade glioma or glioblastoma, undergoing nonglioma brain surgery, or in good health (not recorded which). The CDR3 region has the DNA TGTGCCAGCAGCCGGGACACAAGGCTAGCCAAAAACATTCAGTACTTC. This codes for CASSRDTRLAKNIQYF.